This entry features one T cell receptor beta chain sequence. Its antigen is currently not known. No per-base quality is available; no much larger clone lies one base away. This entry belongs to a study of blood T cell repertoires in COVID-19 (dated by TCRdb to about 2020). Context from the whole study: Collaborator samples came from the United States, Italy and Spain and covered acute and convalescent phases of COVID-19. A de-identified subject ID, COVID-19 status, age in years and sex were almost always included in the sample metadata. The samples were drawn from two sources: the first 160 participants of the ongoing ImmuneRACE study, and approximately 1,300 subjects contributed by 6 global collaborators. The repertoires were released in a freely available public database meant as a resource for research on the immune response to SARS-CoV-2. HLA class I and class II types, where available, came from metadata supplied by the sample provider rather than from assay-based typing. The prospective study material was composed of cDNA or gDNA derived from T cells, B-cell-depleted T cells, or PBMCs. Subjects who had been exposed to COVID-19, were actively infected with it, or had recovered from it provided the deeply sampled blood TCRbeta repertoires that made up the dataset.

TCRbeta CDR3 regions were amplified from genomic DNA by means of the immunoSEQ Assay, a bias-controlled multiplex PCR. Per the authors' processing: The number of nucleated cells in each sample was estimated from the amplification of reference gene primers within the assay. To quantify the absolute abundance of each unique TCRbeta CDR3 rearrangement, sequence reads were collapsed and filtered. For each sample, productive Simpson clonality was calculated by taking the square root of Simpson's diversity index across productive rearrangements. Imported from immuneACCESS, the table was reduced by TCRdb to in-frame sequences with V and J called. These copies leave out some clones; in studies compared against another copy, an unresolved V gene accounts for under half, and the cause of the remainder is not known. V, J and clone size are those of that table, while D and trimming were read from the DNA. Across this sample there are roughly 440,000 clones, with 70% to 90% seen only once. The top ten constitute roughly an eighth of the sample.

For this chain, trimming is 3 bases at the V end and 3 bases at the J end, and the number of junction bases without a gene match is 11. Taken from the germline V gene (reference sequence), the CDR1 and CDR2 loops are GTSNPN and SVGIG. The CDR3 covers 15 residues, taking in both the cysteine and the phenylalanine. Just the 45-base CDR3 DNA is kept, in frame starting at base 1. Overall study outcomes, separate from this receptor: The amount of clinical and demographic metadata varied by source and participant and was provided uncurated.

In Seattle, one collaborating source enrolled patients while the infection was active and tracked those patients longitudinally over the course of disease. Collaborating institutions collected whole blood in K2EDTA tubes following their own protocols. Collaborator samples were shipped for TCRbeta analysis as frozen whole blood, isolated PBMCs, or DNA extracted from either sample type. The TCR comes from a woman aged 45-60 years with COVID-19, enrolled during active disease. The material sequenced was peripheral blood. The receptor chain draws on TRBV30 and TRBJ2-7; 7 bases in the middle match TRBD1. The sequenced DNA: TGTGCCTGGAGCATGAGCCAGACAGGGATCTACGAGCAGTACTTC. Its amino acids are CAWSMSQTGIYEQYF.